The clone carrying this T cell receptor beta chain was seen many times. This entry is derived from a study of T cells in Graves' hyperthyroidism and ophthalmopathy. Amplification targeted TCR beta CDR3 regions from RNA transcripts. TCR CDR3 underwent first-round RT-PCR with the HTBI primer set. Via MiXCR, TCRdb re-called the multiplex PCR reads, giving one row per CDR3 protein. Of 600,000 to 700,000 distinct CDR3 sequences listed, 14% to 15% are singletons. The CDR3 has 13 residues. Germline V gene data show CDR1 as SGHTA and CDR2 as FQGTGA. Trimming stripped 2 bases from V and 6 bases from J, with 8 bases between.

The specimen was blood. The J gene is TRBJ1-5, the V gene TRBV7-3, with TRBD1 as a possible D gene (6 bases). This sequence originates from a woman in her thirties or forties with Graves' ophthalmopathy. This CDR3 is CASSLEGGQPQHF. CDR3 coding DNA: TGTGCCAGCAGCTTAGAAGGGGGTCAGCCCCAGCATTTT.